This T cell receptor (beta chain) was recovered during a study of T cell changes during pregnancy in multiple sclerosis. CDR3 size: 13 residues. Trimming at V came to 11 bases and at J to 5 bases, leaving 9 bases not matched to a gene. Germline V gene sequence: CDR1 MNHEY, CDR2 SMNVEV (reference sequence). There are a few counts of this clone. The data were produced by immunoSEQ multiplex PCR, yet TCRdb's version contains in-frame clones alone and is incomplete. The sample lists tens of thousands of clones; 85% to 95% were seen once. The sample consisted of peripheral blood, taken after pregnancy. This receptor was obtained from a female donor with multiple sclerosis, enrolled in a pregnancy study. The chain has TRBV27 and TRBJ1-1; 9 bases are shared with TRBD1. In nucleotides, the CDR3 is TGTGCCTCACAACGACAGGGGGGAACTGAAGCTTTCTTT. Its protein is CASQRQGGTEAFF.